This is a list of T cell receptor beta chains from one sample in a study of blood T cell repertoires in COVID-19. Sequencing was performed with immunoSEQ multiplex PCR; in TCRdb, only in-frame clones are kept and a portion is missing. The sample lists 30,000 to 40,000 clones, less than 95% seen once, with under 25% in the top ten. The source material was peripheral blood. The receptors shown here come from a man aged 80 or over with acute or convalescent COVID-19. The CDR3 runs from the conserved cysteine through the conserved F or W. Only part of the rows carry a size: once, few, many, or a class if the clone is expanded.

v_gene	j_gene	abundance	CDR3aa
TRBV12-3/TRBV12-4	TRBJ2-5	.	CASSFKETQYF
TRBV19	TRBJ2-7	.	CASSTPARGVDEQYF
TRBV11-2	TRBJ2-7	few	CASSLDRGTYEQYF
TRBV19	TRBJ1-3	.	CASSIGGPGNTIYF
TRBV3-1/TRBV3-2	TRBJ2-5	few	CASSQASWGDGRETQYF
TRBV7-2	TRBJ2-7	.	CASSLGSGGYEQYF
TRBV6-2/TRBV6-3	TRBJ1-5	.	CASSYSDRVGGNQPQHF
TRBV7-2	TRBJ1-2	.	CASSPRDRGRNGYTF
TRBV7-2	TRBJ2-3	.	CASTSLAGGLGGQYF
TRBV28	TRBJ2-7	.	CASSAGTGTYEQYF
TRBV5-1	TRBJ2-1	.	CASSLAGRRYNEQFF
TRBV12-3/TRBV12-4	TRBJ2-2	once	CASSFPGLLFF
TRBV11-1	TRBJ2-1	.	CASRRGGEQFF
TRBV24-1	TRBJ2-3	.	CATSGLSTDTQYF
TRBV4-2	TRBJ2-7	.	CASSRDRGTYEQYF
TRBV7-2	TRBJ1-4	medium-sized	CASSLNGDNEKLFF
TRBV5-1	TRBJ2-1	.	CASRWTGGDSYNEQFF
TRBV10-3	TRBJ2-2	.	CAIRATGANTGELFF
TRBV27	TRBJ2-7	.	CASRGGGARLKQYF
TRBV7-3	TRBJ2-3	once	CASSLTGGSTDTQYF
TRBV7-9	TRBJ2-7	.	CASSPEGGRARYEQYF
TRBV7-8	TRBJ1-6	.	CASSLRWESISSYNSPLHF
TRBV9	TRBJ1-1	.	CASSSGQPNTEAFF
TRBV6-4	TRBJ2-6	few	CASSDSRGHGANVLTF
TRBV6-6	TRBJ1-2	.	CASSRGQPIYFNYGYTF
TRBV6-5	TRBJ2-1	.	CASSLTGVMRIF
TRBV3-1/TRBV3-2	TRBJ2-3	.	CASSPPLRLQGSADTQYF
TRBV2	TRBJ2-3	.	CASRAIDRGPLDTQYF
TRBV3-1/TRBV3-2	TRBJ1-6	.	CASRRAGNSPLHF
TRBV5-1	TRBJ1-1	.	CASSPDRAKNTEAFF
TRBV19	TRBJ1-2	.	CASSVGRGNYGYTF
TRBV5-1	TRBJ1-2	once	CASSLTGQGASPYTF
TRBV6-5	TRBJ2-1	.	CASSSGGHTYNEQFF
TRBV6-5	TRBJ1-4	.	CASRDRGAMNEKLFF
TRBV2	TRBJ1-5	once	CASSESGGHQPQHF
TRBV5-6	TRBJ2-3	.	CASSPLGGGGYLTDTQYF
TRBV30	TRBJ2-1	.	CAWSPNGGGQFF
TRBV5-1	TRBJ2-7	.	CASSLAQGAFREQYF
TRBV5-5	TRBJ2-2	.	CASSSGSATGELFF
TRBV7-9	TRBJ2-7	.	CASSYTGVSYEQYF
TRBV7-2	TRBJ1-4	.	CASSRGRGRGHGNEKLFF
TRBV6-5	TRBJ2-3	.	CASSFSGRTDTQYF
TRBV14	TRBJ1-1	.	CASSLRHVNTEAFF
TRBV7-2	TRBJ2-7	.	CASSLSAGISYEQYF
TRBV3-1/TRBV3-2	TRBJ2-3	.	CASSQGGGGINTQYF
TRBV9	TRBJ1-2	.	CASSVDQGLYGYTF
TRBV19	TRBJ2-3	.	CASSNRAATSTDTQYF
TRBV19	TRBJ1-2	once	CASSPPGTLPSGGYTF
TRBV19	TRBJ2-3	.	CASSIEELAGVTTDTQYF
TRBV5-5	TRBJ2-5	once	CASSGYGTEGETQYF
TRBV7-9	TRBJ1-2	.	CASSLAGRGVGYTF